This T cell receptor beta chain is drawn from a study of blood T cell repertoires in COVID-19. Under the authors' procedure: Estimated nucleated cell counts came from reference gene primer amplification. Clones were read by immunoSEQ multiplex PCR, and TCRdb kept only the in-frame ones, dropping some. D and trimming come from the DNA, and the V and J calls and clone size come from that table. Of about 200,000 clones listed, 84% are singletons. Trimming took off 3 bases at V and 0 bases at J, with 12 bases between the two ends. Germline values: CDR1 KGHSH, CDR2 LQKENI. The CDR3 contains 15 residues. Recruitment covered under 25 US areas and drew participants whose ages spanned roughly 18 to 100 years. Researchers sorted participants into cohorts using their self-reported clinical history. Recovery meant two consecutive negative NP/OP PCR tests, professional clearance, or resolved symptoms.

The source is a man aged 40-49 years who had recovered from COVID-19. The sample comprised PBMCs or T cells enriched from blood (not recorded which). V and J are TRBV18 and TRBJ2-7; D uncertain. The CDR3 DNA reads TGTGCCAGCTCACCGGCGTTCGGCGGCTCCTACGAGCAGTACTTC. Residues: CASSPAFGGSYEQYF.